One and the same sample provided the 21 T cell receptor beta chains below, sequenced in a study of cytomegalovirus exposure and HLA in healthy donors. TCRdb keeps only in-frame clones here, not all; method: immunoSEQ multiplex PCR. The table has about 160,000 clones, roughly 95% seen once. What was sequenced was PBMCs. The receptor source for this set is a woman in her late teens or twenties in good health and CMV-seronegative.

This rearrangement joins TRBV16 to TRBJ1-6; 7 bases are a match to TRBD1. V dropped 0 bases and J dropped 10; count of bases not matched to a gene: 9. There are 16 residues in the CDR3. CDR1 and CDR2 from the germline V gene are KGHSY and FQNENV. The CDR3 sequence is CASSQSLDRVNSPLHF. DNA of the CDR3: TGTGCCAGCAGCCAATCATTAGACAGGGTAAACTCACCCCTCCACTTT.

This chain joins TRBV30 and TRBJ2-1, with D possibly matching TRBD1 (6 bases). V lost 0 bases to trimming and J lost 12 bases, with 15 bases between them. Germline V lookup: CDR1 GTSNPN, CDR2 SVGIG (reference sequence). CDR3 length equals 13 residues. The CDR3, as DNA: TGTGCCTGGAGTGTAGGCGCAGGGGTTGGGCAGTTCTTC. It encodes CAWSVGAGVGQFF.

The chain couples TRBV5-1 to TRBJ2-6, with D tentatively TRBD2 (7 bases). V gave up 3 bases and J gave up 0 bases, with 28 bases separating them. Germline CDR1 SGHRS, CDR2 YFSETQ. The length of the CDR3 is 22 residues. CDR3 sequence (DNA): TGCGCCAGCAGCTCATCCACCCCCGGGACCCAGGGGAGGGGCTCTGGGGCCAACGTCCTGACTTTC. It yields the protein CASSSSTPGTQGRGSGANVLTF.

The chain employs TRBV7-9 and TRBJ1-1; TRBD1 is a possible D gene (6 bases). Germline lookup yields CDR1 SEHNR and CDR2 FQNEAQ (reference sequence). The CDR3 has 15 residues. Trimming stripped 0 bases from V and 3 bases from J, with 11 bases between. This CDR3 is CASSLAGGAHTEAFF. CDR3 nucleotides: TGTGCCAGCAGCTTAGCGGGGGGGGCTCACACTGAAGCTTTCTTT.

V and J are TRBV19 and TRBJ1-5; the match to TRBD1 covers 8 bases. The CDR3 spans 15 residues. Germline CDR1 LNHDA, CDR2 SQIVND (reference sequence). Losses at the gene ends were 5 bases for V and 9 bases for J; bases not matched to a gene: 12. Here the CDR3 DNA reads TGTGCCAGTAGTCAGGGGGCACAGGGGTCACCGCCCCAGCATTTT. Translating it yields CASSQGAQGSPPQHF.

In DNA, the CDR3 is TGTGCCAGTAGTAAAGCTCTAGCGGGGGGGAAAGATACGCAGTATTTT. Translating gives CASSKALAGGKDTQYF. This chain joins TRBV19 and TRBJ2-3; the match to TRBD2 covers 12 bases. The germline V gene has CDR1 LNHDA and CDR2 SQIVND (reference sequence). CDR3 length equals 16 residues. V gave up 4 bases and J gave up 5 bases; unmatched junction bases: 7.

V gene TRBV7-8 combines with J gene TRBJ2-7, with TRBD1 matching 9 bases. The germline CDR1 and CDR2 sequences are SGHVS and FQNEAQ. V trimming: 0 bases; J trimming: 4 bases; junction bases outside the gene matches: 7. The CDR3 runs to 16 residues. In nucleotides, the CDR3 is TGTGCCAGCAGCTTAGCTTTGAACAGGGGGCTTTACGAGCAGTACTTC. Its protein is CASSLALNRGLYEQYF.

Written as DNA, the CDR3 is TGTGCCATCAGGAGGGGGCAGGGGGTCTATGGCTACACCTTC. As protein: CAIRRGQGVYGYTF. The rearrangement joins TRBV10-3 to TRBJ1-2; TRBD1 matches at 7 bases. V was pared by 6 bases and J by 4 bases, with 8 bases of the junction left unmatched. This CDR3 has 14 residues. Germline V gene data show CDR1 as ENHRY and CDR2 as SYGVKD.

This clone was counted a single time. The gene calls are TRBV7-3 and TRBJ2-2; 7 bases agree with TRBD1. This CDR3 contains 15 residues. In germline, CDR1 is SGHTA, CDR2 FQGTGA. V dropped 4 bases and J dropped 7; count of bases not matched to a gene: 9. The CDR3 DNA reads TGTGCCAGCAGCTCGACAGGGAAGGGCAACGGGGAGCTGTTTTTT. Protein sequence: CASSSTGKGNGELFF.

This chain connects TRBV6-1 to TRBJ1-6; TRBD1 matches 8 bases. There are 15 residues in the CDR3. The ends lost 7 bases at V and 6 bases at J; junction bases unmatched: 8. Germline V gene sequence: CDR1 MNHNS, CDR2 SASEGT. CDR3 nucleotides: TGTGCCAGCATCCCAGGGCAGGGGGCTAATTCACCCCTCCACTTT. Amino acids: CASIPGQGANSPLHF.

The chain is built from TRBV7-9 and TRBJ1-1; D not resolved. V was cut by 3 bases and J by 1 base, with 6 bases left in between. The CDR3 loop spans 13 amino acids. CDR1 is SEHNR, CDR2 FQNEAQ, per germline (reference sequence). This CDR3 reads CASSLVRNTEAFF. For the CDR3, the DNA is TGTGCCAGCAGCTTGGTCAGGAACACTGAAGCTTTCTTT.

The CDR3: CASSYGGMNTEAFF. The CDR3 region has the DNA TGTGCCAGCAGTTACGGGGGGATGAACACTGAAGCTTTCTTT. The rearrangement links TRBV6-5 to TRBJ1-1; a possible D gene is TRBD1 (5 bases). In germline, CDR1 is MNHEY, CDR2 SVGAGI. CDR3 length: 14 amino acids. V lost 2 bases to trimming and J lost 0 bases, with 7 bases between them.

The chain is built from TRBV2 and TRBJ2-7; D possibly corresponds to TRBD1 (5 bases). V was trimmed by 4 bases and J by 2 bases, leaving 9 bases between them. This CDR3 spans 13 amino acids. Looked up from germline, CDR1 is SNHLY and CDR2 is FYNNEI. In DNA form, the CDR3 reads TGTGCCAGCAGTGTTCAGGGCCCCTACGAGCAGTACTTC. Residues: CASSVQGPYEQYF.

The chain combines TRBV20-1 with TRBJ1-2; D unclear. The CDR3 is made up of 11 amino acids. The germline CDR1 and CDR2 sequences are DFQATT and SNEGSKA (reference sequence). With 0 bases removed from V and 10 bases from J, the gap between germline ends came to 9 bases. As DNA, the CDR3 is TGCAGTGCTAGAGATCGTGAGGCCTACACCTTC. This translates into CSARDREAYTF.

The chain recombines TRBV5-1 with TRBJ1-2; TRBD1 is a possible D gene (5 bases). V gave up 1 base and J gave up 6 bases, with 10 bases separating them. The germline CDR1 and CDR2 sequences are SGHRS and YFSETQ. The CDR3 is made up of 13 amino acids. CDR3 bases: TGCGCCAGCAGCTTGCCCGGGGGAAATGGCTACACCTTC. Its translation: CASSLPGGNGYTF.

This clone has a single count. This chain links TRBV4-1 with TRBJ2-3; 16 nucleotides align to TRBD2. The germline CDR1 and CDR2 sequences are MGHRA and YSYEKL. The V and J ends lost 3 bases and 3 bases, in that order; junction bases with no gene match: 9. This CDR3 has 19 residues. The CDR3 here is CASSQRGLAGGQGTDTQYF. DNA of the CDR3: TGCGCCAGCAGCCAGAGGGGACTAGCGGGGGGGCAGGGGACAGATACGCAGTATTTT.

This chain joins TRBV11-2 and TRBJ1-2; TRBD1 aligns across 8 bases. Germline-derived CDR1 and CDR2 are SGHAT and FQNNGV. After removal of 5 bases from V and 7 bases from J, the junction contained 9 bases not matched to a gene. The CDR3 length is 14 residues. CDR3 DNA: TGTGCCAGCAGCAAGTCAGGGGGCGGGGTTGGCTACACCTTC. Its protein is CASSKSGGGVGYTF.

This chain uses TRBV19 with TRBJ1-2, with TRBD1 matching 9 bases. This CDR3 contains 14 residues. The V gene's germline CDR1 is LNHDA and CDR2 SQIVND (reference sequence). V shed 6 bases, J shed 5 bases, and the junction held 7 bases outside the gene matches. The CDR3 DNA is TGTGCCAGTAGGGACAGGGGAAAGGGATATGGCTACACCTTC. Its protein product is CASRDRGKGYGYTF.

V gene TRBV30 combines with J gene TRBJ1-5, with unresolved D. The CDR3 consists of 14 residues. V shed 2 bases and J shed 6 bases, with 14 bases lying between them. Germline V gives CDR1 GTSNPN, CDR2 SVGIG (reference sequence). The CDR3 DNA reads as TGTGCCTGGAGTACCGAGGAGGAAAGTCAGCCCCAGCATTTT. It specifies CAWSTEEESQPQHF.

The chain combines TRBV11-1 with TRBJ1-1, with 7 nucleotides matching TRBD1. CDR3 size: 15 residues. The ends lost 3 bases at V and 1 base at J; junction bases unmatched: 5. Germline V gives CDR1 SGHAT, CDR2 FQDESV (reference sequence). CDR3 protein: CASSFRQGRNTEAFF. For the CDR3, the DNA is TGTGCCAGCAGCTTTCGACAGGGTAGGAACACTGAAGCTTTCTTT.

The chain has TRBV5-6 and TRBJ2-1; 10 bases match TRBD1. The germline gives CDR1 SGHDT, CDR2 YYEEEE. V lost 4 bases and J lost 7; bases outside the gene matches: 8. The CDR3 has 15 amino acids. The CDR3 is CASSPRDRGYNEQFF. CDR3 nucleotides: TGTGCCAGCAGCCCCCGGGACAGGGGTTATAATGAGCAGTTCTTC.